The clone carrying this TCR beta chain is deemed medium-sized. Its antigen is unknown. The CDR3 totals 14 residues. Germline V CDR1 and CDR2: MNHNY, SVGAGI (reference sequence). V lost 4 bases and J 2 bases, leaving 9 bases between the germline ends. TCR beta libraries were built from RNA through three nested multiplex PCR rounds using modified ARM-PCR. A C-beta primer primed TCRB cDNA from 0.4 to 0.55 ug RNA. These TCRB libraries lack any described unique molecular identifiers. Via MiXCR, TCRdb re-called the multiplex PCR reads, giving one row per CDR3 protein. The profile shows about 13,000 distinct CDR3 sequences, roughly 64% of them singletons. This specimen comes from a study of tumor-infiltrating lymphocytes in glioblastoma multiforme. General study results and limits: TCR plus mutation findings rest on a single glioblastoma patient. No surface-marker sorting into functional T cell subtypes was done.

Sequences were obtained from brain tumor tissue. This sequence was found in a male donor with glioblastoma. The gene calls are TRBV6-6 and TRBJ2-1, with D tentatively TRBD1 (5 bases). This chain's CDR3 is CASSWGNAYNEQFF. CDR3 sequence (DNA): TGTGCCAGCAGTTGGGGCAATGCCTACAATGAGCAGTTCTTC.